These 29 T cell receptor beta chains were all obtained from the same sample, sequenced in a study of blood T cell repertoires in COVID-19. The data were produced by immunoSEQ multiplex PCR, yet TCRdb's version contains in-frame clones alone and is incomplete. The sample shows approximately 90,000 clones, around 88% of them seen only once. The sample was peripheral blood. The receptors come from a man at least 80 years old with active or convalescent COVID-19.

The CDR3 bases are TGCAGCGTTGGCGTACTAGCGGGAGCCGGGGAGCTGTTTTTT. It is translated as CSVGVLAGAGELFF. The gene calls are TRBV29-1 and TRBJ2-2; 11 bases map to TRBD2. J gave up 6 bases and V 4 bases, and 4 bases lay outside the gene matches. Looked up from germline, CDR1 is SQVTM and CDR2 is ANQGSEA. This CDR3 contains 14 residues.

The chain carries TRBV7-2 and TRBJ1-6; D uncertain. V shed 5 bases and J shed 8 bases, with 19 bases lying between them. The CDR3 extends over 16 amino acids. The germline V gene encodes CDR1 SGHTA and CDR2 FQGNSA. For the CDR3, the DNA is TGTGCCAGCAGCACCCGGGCGGAGGACGCCTATTCACCCCTCCACTTT. It specifies CASSTRAEDAYSPLHF. The full variable domain, completed using reference TRBV7-2 and TRBJ1-6, is GAGVSQSPSNKVTEKGKDVELRCDPISGHTALYWYRQSLGQGLEFLIYFQGNSAPDKSGLPSDRFSAERTGGSVSTLTIQRTQQEDSAVYLCASSTRAEDAYSPLHFGNGTRLTVT.

The chain combines TRBV6-2 or TRBV6-3 with TRBJ2-5; the D is unclear. The CDR3 spans 16 residues. Germline values: CDR1 MNHEY, CDR2 SVGEGT. Trimming took 2 bases from V and 5 from J, leaving 18 bases between them. CDR3 region: CASSYGFGLGGETQYF. Written as DNA, the CDR3 is TGTGCCAGCAGTTACGGATTTGGGCTGGGTGGCGAGACCCAGTACTTC.

The chain couples TRBV7-8 to TRBJ1-1; possibly TRBD1 for D (5 bases). The CDR3 runs 15 residues. Germline-derived CDR1 and CDR2 are SGHVS and FQNEAQ. Trimming took 6 bases from V and 3 from J, leaving 17 bases between them. As DNA, the CDR3 is TGTGCCAGCAGGTTGGGGGGGGGAGTGGACACTGAAGCTTTCTTT. It is translated as CASRLGGGVDTEAFF.

V and J are TRBV15 and TRBJ2-7, with TRBD1 matching over 9 bases. The V segment lost 1 base and the J segment 6 bases; nucleotides outside the gene matches: 4. The CDR3 contains 14 residues. CDR1 and CDR2 (germline): LNHNV, YYDKDF (reference sequence). The CDR3 DNA reads TGTGCCACCAGCAGAGGGGACAGGGTAGGCGAGCAGTACTTC. Its protein is CATSRGDRVGEQYF.

This chain connects TRBV28 to TRBJ1-4; TRBD1 might be the D (5 bases). The V gene lost 3 bases and the J gene lost 7 bases, with 15 bases spanning the gap. Germline-derived CDR1 and CDR2 are MDHEN and SYDVKM. The CDR3 loop spans 15 amino acids. For the CDR3, the DNA is TGTGCCAGCAGTTTCATCCAGGGCGTCAGTGAAAAACTGTTTTTT. As protein: CASSFIQGVSEKLFF.

This chain links TRBV19 with TRBJ2-1; possible D gene TRBD1, 5 bases. The CDR3 extends over 13 amino acids. With 4 bases removed from V and 3 bases from J, the gap between germline ends came to 7 bases. CDR1 LNHDA and CDR2 SQIVND come from the germline V gene (reference sequence). The CDR3 is CASSKTDYNEQFF. The CDR3 region has the DNA TGTGCCAGTAGTAAGACAGACTACAATGAGCAGTTCTTC.

The chain is built from TRBV4-2 and TRBJ2-5; TRBD1 aligns across 7 bases. J lost 4 bases, V lost 2 bases, and 4 bases had no gene match. Germline V gene data show CDR1 as LGHNA and CDR2 as YNFKEQ. The CDR3 is made up of 14 amino acids. CDR3 sequence: CASSQTGDRETQYF. The DNA for the CDR3 is TGTGCCAGCAGCCAAACAGGGGATCGAGAGACCCAGTACTTC.

Here the CDR3 DNA reads TGTGCCACCGGCCCCCTGGGACTAGCGGGAGCAGGCGATGAGCAGTTCTTC. Its protein is CATGPLGLAGAGDEQFF. The chain employs TRBV7-3 and TRBJ2-1; 14 nucleotides align to TRBD2. There are 17 residues in the CDR3. From germline, CDR1 is SGHTA and CDR2 FQGTGA. With 10 bases clipped from V and 8 bases from J, the junction kept 16 bases outside the gene matches.

The rearrangement joins TRBV18 to TRBJ2-3; D gene ambiguous. The V gene lost 2 bases and the J gene lost 0 bases, with 9 bases spanning the gap. CDR3 length equals 15 residues. Per the germline V gene, CDR1 is KGHSH and CDR2 is LQKENI. The CDR3 region is CASSPGMESTDTQYF. CDR3 in DNA: TGTGCCAGCTCACCAGGAATGGAGAGCACAGATACGCAGTATTTT.

The chain couples TRBV6-2 or TRBV6-3 to TRBJ1-1; 9 bases map to TRBD1. V dropped 4 bases and J dropped 3; count of bases not matched to a gene: 3. The germline V gene has CDR1 MNHEY and CDR2 SVGEGT. CDR3 length: 14 residues. CDR3 sequence (DNA): TGTGCCAGCAGTTGGGGGACAGGGTACACTGAAGCTTTCTTT. Amino acid sequence: CASSWGTGYTEAFF.

The V gene is TRBV9, the J gene TRBJ2-3, with D possibly being TRBD2 (5 bases). Trimming removed 0 bases from V and 3 bases from J, with 8 bases in between. The V gene's germline CDR1 is SGDLS and CDR2 YYNGEE. CDR3 size: 14 residues. The CDR3 nucleotides read TGTGCCAGCAGCGTAGCAAGCGGAACAGATACGCAGTATTTT. Its protein product is CASSVASGTDTQYF.

The chain is built from TRBV7-9 and TRBJ2-1; 8 nucleotides agree with TRBD2. The CDR3 contains 16 residues. Looked up from germline, CDR1 is SEHNR and CDR2 is FQNEAQ (reference sequence). V lost 4 bases to trimming and J lost 0 bases; unmatched junction nucleotides: 5. The CDR3 DNA reads as TGTGCCAGCAGCTCCAGCGGGGGCCGCTCCTACAATGAGCAGTTCTTC. It is translated as CASSSSGGRSYNEQFF.

V gene TRBV28 combines with J gene TRBJ2-7, with 8 nucleotides matching TRBD1. The germline V gene encodes CDR1 MDHEN and CDR2 SYDVKM. The junction had 12 bases not matched to a gene; V was cut back by 5 bases and J by 6 bases. This CDR3 has 15 residues. CDR3 DNA sequence: TGTGCCAGCAGTCTCGGACAGGGACGGTTCGGCGAGCAGTACTTC. This codes for CASSLGQGRFGEQYF.

This clone was seen once. The chain recombines TRBV5-1 with TRBJ2-1; TRBD2 aligns across 8 bases. Trimming took 0 bases from V and 4 from J; bases not matched to a gene: 9. The V gene's germline CDR1 is SGHRS and CDR2 YFSETQ. The CDR3 covers 17 residues. The CDR3 is CASSLGGGRKSYNEQFF. The CDR3 DNA is TGCGCCAGCAGCTTGGGCGGGGGGAGGAAGTCTTACAATGAGCAGTTCTTC.

This clone is a singleton in its sample. The V gene is TRBV7-8, the J gene TRBJ2-2, with D unresolved. The CDR3 length is 16 residues. CDR1 is SGHVS, CDR2 FQNEAQ, per germline. Trimming cost V 4 bases and J 6 bases, with 18 bases left between them. The CDR3 DNA reads as TGTGCCAGCAGCTCGACTCGGCTGGGTTGGGCCGGGGAGCTGTTTTTT. Its protein product is CASSSTRLGWAGELFF.

The chain couples TRBV7-8 to TRBJ1-1; the D is unclear. Germline V lookup: CDR1 SGHVS, CDR2 FQNEAQ. The V end was cut by 0 bases, the J end by 8 bases, with 10 bases between. This CDR3 has 13 residues. The CDR3 DNA reads TGTGCCAGCAGCTTAGCAAAGCACCTAGAAGCTTTCTTT. Residues: CASSLAKHLEAFF.

The V and J genes are TRBV7-2 and TRBJ1-5, with D unclear. The CDR3 totals 12 residues. Deletions cut 3 bases from V and 7 bases from J, with 7 bases between. The V gene's germline CDR1 is SGHTA and CDR2 FQGNSA. The CDR3 loop is CASSLGGQPQHF. The CDR3 DNA follows: TGTGCCAGCAGCTTGGGCGGGCAGCCCCAGCATTTT.

The chain is built from TRBV28 and TRBJ1-1; 7 positions agree with TRBD1. There are 15 residues in the CDR3. J gave up 1 base and V 5 bases, and 7 bases lay outside the gene matches. The germline gives CDR1 MDHEN, CDR2 SYDVKM. CDR3 loop: CASSPRGSPNTEAFF. The DNA for the CDR3 is TGTGCCAGCAGTCCCAGGGGGAGTCCGAACACTGAAGCTTTCTTT.

Here the CDR3 reads CASSRGDSPLHF. CDR3 bases: TGTGCCAGCAGCCGGGGGGATTCACCCCTCCACTTT. The chain combines TRBV4-2 with TRBJ1-6; possibly TRBD1 for D (5 bases). The germline V and J ends were trimmed by 4 bases and 8 bases, with 6 bases remaining between them. CDR1 and CDR2 (germline): LGHNA, YNFKEQ. CDR3 length: 12 residues.

The chain is built from TRBV7-9 and TRBJ1-3, with TRBD1 matching 8 bases. From germline, CDR1 is SEHNR and CDR2 FQNEAQ (reference sequence). There are 14 residues in the CDR3. The V gene end was trimmed by 5 bases and the J gene end by 8 bases; junction bases not matched to a gene: 8. DNA of the CDR3: TGTGCCAGCAGCGTCGCCAGGGGGCGGGACACCATATATTTT. Amino acid sequence: CASSVARGRDTIYF.

V and J are TRBV7-2 and TRBJ2-5; TRBD1 is a possible D gene (5 bases). The germline gives CDR1 SGHTA, CDR2 FQGNSA. This CDR3 spans 13 amino acids. Trimming left V 3 bases short and J 2 bases short, with 7 bases between. The CDR3 DNA reads TGTGCCAGCAGCTTTAACAGGCAAGAGACCCAGTACTTC. Its translation is CASSFNRQETQYF.

The DNA of the CDR3 is TGTGCCAGCAGTCACAGGTCCGAAGATCAGCCCCAGCATTTT. Amino acid sequence: CASSHRSEDQPQHF. V gene TRBV2 combines with J gene TRBJ1-5, with D perhaps TRBD1 (5 bases). V lost 5 bases, J lost 5 bases, and 13 bases lay in between. The CDR3 spans 14 residues. Germline V gene lookup returns CDR1 SNHLY and CDR2 FYNNEI.

CDR3 protein: CASSVEVGSSGNTIYF. As DNA, the CDR3 is TGTGCCAGCAGCGTCGAGGTGGGGAGCTCTGGAAACACCATATATTTT. The gene calls are TRBV9 and TRBJ1-3; D remains ambiguous. CDR1 is SGDLS and CDR2 is YYNGEE in the germline V gene. This CDR3 spans 16 amino acids. Deletions cut 2 bases from V and 0 bases from J, with 12 bases between.

The chain carries TRBV10-3 and TRBJ1-3; D possibly corresponds to TRBD1 (6 bases). This CDR3 has 14 residues. Germline V CDR1 and CDR2: ENHRY, SYGVKD. With 6 bases removed from V and 0 bases from J, the gap between germline ends came to 9 bases. CDR3 residues: CAIREDSSGNTIYF. Written as DNA, the CDR3 is TGTGCCATCAGGGAGGACAGCTCTGGAAACACCATATATTTT.

This chain connects TRBV5-1 to TRBJ1-3; a weak D match, TRBD1 (5 bases). Germline V gene data show CDR1 as SGHRS and CDR2 as YFSETQ. The germline V and J ends were trimmed by 4 bases and 0 bases, with 14 bases remaining between them. CDR3 length: 16 amino acids. CDR3 in amino acids: CASSIPLTDSGNTIYF. The DNA for the CDR3 is TGCGCCAGCAGCATCCCTTTGACAGACTCTGGAAACACCATATATTTT.

The J gene is TRBJ2-1, the V gene TRBV7-8; D gene uncertain. This CDR3 has 14 amino acids. V was shortened by 2 bases and J by 7 bases, with 12 bases between the two germline ends. CDR1 SGHVS and CDR2 FQNEAQ come from the germline V gene. The CDR3 region is CASSLSRSSNEQFF. Here the CDR3 DNA reads TGTGCCAGCAGCTTATCGCGGAGTAGTAATGAGCAGTTCTTC.

The V and J genes are TRBV19 and TRBJ2-2; 11 nucleotides match TRBD2. V lost 7 bases, J lost 7 bases, and 17 bases stayed unmatched. CDR3 length: 18 residues. Per germline, CDR1 LNHDA and CDR2 SQIVND (reference sequence). The CDR3 DNA reads as TGTGCCAGTACCCCGCGCCGGGCTAGCGGGAGGTTAGGCGGGGAGCTGTTTTTT. Translation: CASTPRRASGRLGGELFF.

CDR3 nucleotide sequence: TGTGCCAGCAGTTCGACCGACAGCTACACCTTC. Its translation: CASSSTDSYTF. The chain recombines TRBV2 with TRBJ1-2; the D is unclear. This CDR3 is 11 amino acids long. CDR1 SNHLY and CDR2 FYNNEI come from the germline V gene. Trimming stripped 5 bases from V and 9 bases from J, with 10 bases between.